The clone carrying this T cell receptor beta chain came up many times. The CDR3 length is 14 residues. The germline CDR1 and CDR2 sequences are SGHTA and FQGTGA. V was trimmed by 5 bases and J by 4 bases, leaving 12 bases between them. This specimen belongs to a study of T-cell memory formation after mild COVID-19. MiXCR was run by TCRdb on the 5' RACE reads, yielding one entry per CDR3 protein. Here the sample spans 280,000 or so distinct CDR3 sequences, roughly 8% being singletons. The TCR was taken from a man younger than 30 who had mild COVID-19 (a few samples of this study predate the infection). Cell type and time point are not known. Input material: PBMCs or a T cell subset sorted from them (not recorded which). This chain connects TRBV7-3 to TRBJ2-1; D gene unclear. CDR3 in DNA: TGTGCCAGCAGCCCCGACGGATTTTACAATGAGCAGTTCTTC. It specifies CASSPDGFYNEQFF.